Below are 32 T cell receptor beta chains sequenced from a single sample in a study of shared clonotypes between healthy human individuals. Using immunoSEQ multiplex PCR, the repertoire was profiled, and TCRdb retains in-frame clones only, with some absent. The sample has over a million clones, 78% seen once. Material for sequencing was memory CD4+ T cells from PBMCs. Subset denoted: CD45RA-negative fraction. The receptors derive from a man aged 18 to 29 in good health. Some clones in this sample may be carry-over from other donors' samples.

The V gene is TRBV5-4, the J gene TRBJ2-7, with D maybe TRBD1 (5 bases). The CDR3 loop spans 13 amino acids. Germline assignment: CDR1 SGHNT and CDR2 YYREEE (reference sequence). The V gene lost 1 base and the J gene lost 6 bases, with 11 bases spanning the gap. CDR3 nucleotide sequence: TGTGCCAGCAGCTTGTTTTTAGGGGTCGAGCAGTACTTC. Translated, it gives CASSLFLGVEQYF.

The chain has TRBV11-3 and TRBJ2-3; D is unclear. With 1 base removed from V and 2 bases from J, the gap between germline ends came to 7 bases. Germline CDR1 reads SGHNT; CDR2 reads YENEEA. CDR3 length equals 14 residues. DNA for the CDR3: TGTGCCAGCAGCTTAGCAGGATACACAGATACGCAGTATTTT. Translating gives CASSLAGYTDTQYF. The variable domain in full, completed from reference TRBV11-3 and TRBJ2-3, reads EAGVVQSPRYKIIEKKQPVAFWCNPISGHNTLYWYLQNLGQGPELLIRYENEEAVDDSQLPKDRFSAERLKGVDSTLKIQPAELGDSAVYLCASSLAGYTDTQYFGPGTRLTVL.

A remark on this clone: One end of the junction is discordant with germline, which a read error may explain. V is TRBV7-2 and J is TRBJ2-7; 10 bases are a match to TRBD2. The CDR3 covers 14 residues. Germline CDR1 SGHTA, CDR2 FQGNSA. DNA of the CDR3: TGTGCCAGCACCTTAGCGGGAGGAAGGTACGAGCAGTACTTC. It codes for CASTLAGGRYEQYF.

The chain uses TRBV11-1 and TRBJ2-2; D remains unclear. Germline CDR1 reads SGHAT; CDR2 reads FQDESV (reference sequence). CDR3 size: 14 residues. The V and J ends lost 4 bases and 6 bases respectively, with 12 bases between them. The CDR3 reads CASSSRLHAGELFF. The DNA of the CDR3 is TGTGCCAGCAGCTCCAGGTTGCACGCCGGGGAGCTGTTTTTT.

This clone was recorded once. The V call is TRBV29-1, the J call TRBJ2-1; 10 nucleotides align to TRBD2. V shed 7 bases, J shed 4 bases, and the junction held 7 bases outside the gene matches. This CDR3 is 14 amino acids long. The V gene's germline CDR1 is SQVTM and CDR2 ANQGSEA. The CDR3 protein is CSAPGLAEYNEQFF. The CDR3 DNA reads as TGCAGCGCTCCCGGACTAGCGGAATACAATGAGCAGTTCTTC.

Comment on this clone: One end of the junction does not line up with germline, which may come from a read error. The chain has TRBV28 and TRBJ1-5; D unclear. The CDR3 spans 17 residues. The germline V gene has CDR1 MDHEN and CDR2 SYDVKM. The CDR3 DNA reads TGTGCCAGCAGTCCCTGGGGAGGGAGCTATAGCGATCAGCCCCAGCATTTT. It translates to CASSPWGGSYSDQPQHF.

Ten or more counts support this clone. The J gene is TRBJ2-3, the V gene TRBV27; 9 positions agree with TRBD1. The ends lost 5 bases at V and 6 bases at J; junction bases unmatched: 12. Germline V gene sequence: CDR1 MNHEY, CDR2 SMNVEV (reference sequence). The CDR3 loop spans 16 amino acids. The CDR3 sequence: CASSPRTGATVDTQYF. The CDR3 DNA reads TGTGCCAGCAGTCCCAGGACAGGGGCGACGGTGGATACGCAGTATTTT.

The chain carries TRBV7-8 and TRBJ2-4; D is possibly TRBD2 (6 bases). The V gene lost 7 bases and the J gene lost 6 bases, with 13 bases spanning the gap. CDR1 SGHVS and CDR2 FQNEAQ come from the germline V gene. The CDR3 contains 13 residues. CDR3 loop: CASKPAGRNIQYF. CDR3 nucleotides: TGTGCCAGCAAGCCCGCGGGGCGAAACATTCAGTACTTC. The entire variable domain, with the rest obtained from reference TRBV7-8 and TRBJ2-4, is as follows: GAGVSQSPRYKVAKRGQDVALRCDPISGHVSLFWYQQALGQGPEFLTYFQNEAQLDKSGLPSDRFFAERPEGSVSTLKIQRTQQEDSAVYLCASKPAGRNIQYFGAGTRLSVL.

The V call is TRBV6-4, the J call TRBJ2-3; the D gene is possibly TRBD2 (6 bases). CDR3 length: 14 residues. V dropped 5 bases and J dropped 4 bases, with 13 bases sitting between them. In germline, CDR1 is MRHNA, CDR2 SNTAGT. The CDR3 bases are TGTGCCAGCAGTTGGTCGGCGGGATCAGATACGCAGTATTTT. This sequence encodes CASSWSAGSDTQYF.

A single count supports this clone. The junction departs from germline at one end; a sequencing error may be responsible. This sample includes further DNA sequences coding for the same CDR3. J is TRBJ1-1 and V is TRBV6-1; D perhaps matches TRBD1 (5 bases). Germline V gene lookup returns CDR1 MNHNS and CDR2 SASEGT. The CDR3 extends over 15 amino acids. The DNA for the CDR3 is TGTGCCAGCAGTGAAGGGGGGGGGATGAACACTGAGGCTTTCTTT. Translating gives CASSEGGGMNTEAFF.

The chain uses TRBV18 and TRBJ2-7, with D possibly being TRBD2 (6 bases). Trimming cost V 0 bases and J 2 bases, with 14 bases left between them. The CDR3 loop spans 16 amino acids. The germline V gene has CDR1 KGHSH and CDR2 LQKENI. CDR3: CASSPPFDPGAYEQYF. For the CDR3, the DNA is TGTGCCAGCTCACCACCGTTTGATCCGGGGGCCTACGAGCAGTACTTC.

The chain employs TRBV30 and TRBJ2-7; D possibly corresponds to TRBD2 (5 bases). This CDR3 contains 13 residues. The V gene lost 2 bases and the J gene lost 3 bases, with 11 bases spanning the gap. Per the germline V gene, CDR1 is GTSNPN and CDR2 is SVGIG (reference sequence). For the CDR3, the DNA is TGTGCCTGGAGTAAGGAGGCAATCTACGAGCAGTACTTC. It codes for CAWSKEAIYEQYF.

Turning to this clone: A read error likely explains this, since a far larger clone differs by one base. This chain uses TRBV6-1 with TRBJ1-1, with TRBD1 as a possible D gene (6 bases). The CDR3 loop spans 13 amino acids. Germline CDR1 is MNHNS and CDR2 is SASEGT. This chain's CDR3 is CASTDRRNAEAFF. In DNA, the CDR3 is TGTGCCAGCACCGACAGGAGGAACGCTGAAGCTTTCTTT.

In the case of this clone: This may arise from a read error, as a much more abundant clone is one base away. The chain uses TRBV25-1 and TRBJ2-5; D uncertain. The DNA end is more similar to TRBJ2-7, so the J call may be wrong. The CDR3 length is 13 residues. The germline V gene encodes CDR1 MGHDK and CDR2 SYGVNS. The CDR3 coding sequence is TGTGCCAGCAGTGATCCCAACCCCTACGAGCAGTACTTC. Its translation is CASSDPNPYEQYF.

The V and J genes are TRBV15 and TRBJ1-1; D perhaps matches TRBD1 (5 bases). Trimming shortened V by 5 bases and J by 4 bases, and 17 bases separated the two germline ends. This CDR3 comprises 15 residues. Germline CDR1 reads LNHNV; CDR2 reads YYDKDF (reference sequence). The CDR3 DNA reads TGTGCCACCAGCGGTGGTATGGCTGGGGGCACTGAAGCTTTCTTT. Its translation: CATSGGMAGGTEAFF. Variable domain in full (rest from reference TRBV15 and TRBJ1-1): DAMVIQNPRYQVTQFGKPVTLSCSQTLNHNVMYWYQQKSSQAPKLLFHYYDKDFNNEADTPDNFQSRRPNTSFCFLDIRSPGLGDTAMYLCATSGGMAGGTEAFFGQGTRLTVV.

Details on this clone: It is likely a read error: a sequence one base away is far more abundant. This chain joins TRBV29-1 and TRBJ2-1, with TRBD2 identical over 9 bases. Unmatched junction bases numbered 12, after V lost 7 bases and J lost 8 bases. Per germline, CDR1 SQVTM and CDR2 ANQGSEA. CDR3 length: 14 residues. The CDR3 region has the DNA TGCAGCGCTGCTGGGCGGGAGGGCCGAGATGAGCAGTTCTTC. Protein product: CSAAGREGRDEQFF.

Comments on this clone: This probably arose from a read error, given a far larger clone one base away. This sequence joins TRBV29-1 and TRBJ1-1; D not resolved. Trimming took 7 bases from V and 4 from J, leaving 7 bases between them. From germline, CDR1 is SQVTM and CDR2 ANQGSEA. The CDR3 contains 10 residues. The CDR3 DNA follows: TGCAGCGCTCAGGCCACTGAAGCTTTCTTT. Amino acid sequence: CSAQATEAFF.

This sequence joins TRBV5-6 and TRBJ1-1; 8 bases align to TRBD1. The CDR3 contains 15 residues. Germline V lookup: CDR1 SGHDT, CDR2 YYEEEE. J was trimmed by 1 base and V by 4 bases; bases with no gene match: 6. In nucleotides, the CDR3 is TGTGCCAGCAGCGAGACAACAGGGGGGAACACTGAAGCTTTCTTT. Amino acids: CASSETTGGNTEAFF.

Here the CDR3 reads CASSLIELAGGIDEQYF. The DNA of the CDR3 is TGTGCCAGCAGCTTAATAGAATTAGCGGGAGGTATCGACGAGCAGTACTTC. The chain carries TRBV7-3 and TRBJ2-7; 10 bases agree with TRBD2. The V gene end was trimmed by 1 base and the J gene end by 5 bases; junction bases not matched to a gene: 11. CDR3 size: 17 residues. CDR1 and CDR2 (germline): SGHTA, FQGTGA. Full variable domain (remainder filled in from reference TRBV7-3 and TRBJ2-7): GAGVSQTPSNKVTEKGKYVELRCDPISGHTALYWYRQSLGQGPEFLIYFQGTGAADDSGLPNDRFFAVRPEGSVSTLKIQRTERGDSAVYLCASSLIELAGGIDEQYFGPGTRLTVT.

This chain links TRBV14 with TRBJ1-4; 10 bases agree with TRBD1. This CDR3 has 16 residues. V shed 4 bases and J 6 bases; nucleotides not matched to a gene: 8. Germline V gene lookup returns CDR1 SGHDN and CDR2 FVKESK. The CDR3 region has the DNA TGTGCCAGCAGCCGTATACGAGGGACAGGGGATGAAAAACTGTTTTTT. It encodes CASSRIRGTGDEKLFF.

At least ten counts were recorded for this clone. This specimen includes other DNA sequences encoding the same CDR3. The CDR3 DNA reads TGTGCCAGCAGCTTGGTTGACAGGCCCGAGGGGGCTTTCTTT. This codes for CASSLVDRPEGAFF. The chain joins TRBV5-6 to TRBJ1-1; a possible D gene is TRBD1 (6 bases). The CDR3 loop spans 14 amino acids. V dropped 0 bases and J dropped 11 bases, with 17 bases sitting between them. The germline V gene has CDR1 SGHDT and CDR2 YYEEEE.

This clone was observed a handful of times. This rearrangement joins TRBV2 to TRBJ1-5; unclear D gene. Germline V gene sequence: CDR1 SNHLY, CDR2 FYNNEI. This CDR3 is 13 amino acids long. V was cut by 8 bases and J by 4 bases, with 12 bases left in between. The CDR3 region has the DNA TGTGCCAGCCTCGGACGGAGAAATCAGCCCCAGCATTTT. Its protein is CASLGRRNQPQHF.

The rearrangement links TRBV28 to TRBJ1-5; 7 positions agree with TRBD1. The trim removed 4 bases at V and 4 bases at J, leaving 13 bases unmatched. Germline V CDR1 and CDR2: MDHEN, SYDVKM. This CDR3 has 17 amino acids. The CDR3, as DNA: TGTGCCAGCAGTTCCTCCCGAGGGACAGTCGAAAATCAGCCCCAGCATTTT. Amino acids: CASSSSRGTVENQPQHF.

This rearrangement joins TRBV30 to TRBJ2-2; D not resolved. Per the germline V gene, CDR1 is GTSNPN and CDR2 is SVGIG (reference sequence). The CDR3 spans 13 residues. V lost 0 bases and J 7 bases, leaving 9 bases between the germline ends. In DNA form, the CDR3 reads TGTGCCTGGAGTGTCCAGGATGTCGGGGAGCTGTTTTTT. It codes for CAWSVQDVGELFF. Full variable domain (outside the CDR3, taken from reference TRBV30 and TRBJ2-2): SQTIHQWPATLVQPVGSPLSLECTVEGTSNPNLYWYRQAAGRGLQLLFYSVGIGQISSEVPQNLSASRPQDRQFILSSKKLLLSDSGFYLCAWSVQDVGELFFGEGSRLTVL.

Points on this clone: Other nucleotide sequences from this sample produce the same CDR3. The rearrangement links TRBV27 to TRBJ1-2, with D maybe TRBD1 (6 bases). The CDR3 extends over 15 amino acids. Trimming left V 0 bases short and J 5 bases short, with 13 bases between. The V gene's germline CDR1 is MNHEY and CDR2 SMNVEV (reference sequence). The CDR3 loop is CASSLSGAPGYGYTF. CDR3 coding DNA: TGTGCCAGCAGTTTATCGGGGGCACCGGGGTATGGCTACACCTTC.

The chain joins TRBV7-2 to TRBJ1-2; D is unresolved. The CDR3 totals 13 residues. V was cut by 1 base and J by 5 bases, with 8 bases left in between. Germline loops: CDR1 SGHTA, CDR2 FQGNSA. CDR3 in DNA: TGTGCCAGCAGCTTAGGGGCAGCATATGGCTACACCTTC. Translated, it gives CASSLGAAYGYTF.

The chain couples TRBV29-1 to TRBJ1-1; D may be TRBD1 (6 bases). With 4 bases removed from V and 3 bases from J, the gap between germline ends came to 9 bases. CDR1 is SQVTM and CDR2 is ANQGSEA in the germline V gene. The CDR3 contains 12 residues. CDR3 in amino acids: CSVGGQHTEAFF. CDR3 in DNA: TGCAGCGTTGGCGGACAGCACACTGAAGCTTTCTTT.

This chain links TRBV7-2 with TRBJ1-3, with 7 bases that match TRBD1. Germline CDR1 is SGHTA and CDR2 is FQGNSA. The V segment lost 1 base and the J segment 2 bases; nucleotides outside the gene matches: 5. The length of the CDR3 is 16 residues. In DNA, the CDR3 is TGTGCCAGCAGCTTAGGGCGACAGGGCCCTGGAAACACCATATATTTT. Protein product: CASSLGRQGPGNTIYF.

The sample holds a few counts of this clone. CDR3 region: CASSDKLAGGPSEQYF. In nucleotides, the CDR3 is TGTGCCAGCAGTGACAAACTAGCGGGAGGGCCCTCCGAGCAGTACTTC. The chain is built from TRBV6-1 and TRBJ2-7; 13 bases line up with TRBD2. Germline CDR1 and CDR2: MNHNS and SASEGT. The V segment lost 3 bases and the J segment 6 bases; nucleotides outside the gene matches: 8. The CDR3 spans 16 residues.

The chain carries TRBV7-3 and TRBJ2-3; 12 nucleotides align to TRBD2. Losses at the gene ends were 0 bases for V and 3 bases for J; bases not matched to a gene: 4. CDR1 is SGHTA and CDR2 is FQGTGA in the germline V gene. This CDR3 region has 17 residues. The CDR3 is CASSLTLAGGETDTQYF. For the CDR3, the DNA is TGTGCCAGCAGCTTAACCCTAGCGGGAGGGGAGACAGATACGCAGTATTTT. Full variable domain (remainder filled in from reference TRBV7-3 and TRBJ2-3): GAGVSQTPSNKVTEKGKYVELRCDPISGHTALYWYRQSLGQGPEFLIYFQGTGAADDSGLPNDRFFAVRPEGSVSTLKIQRTERGDSAVYLCASSLTLAGGETDTQYFGPGTRLTVL.

The CDR3 loop is CASSPASRDTDTQYF. The DNA for the CDR3 is TGTGCCAGCTCACCTGCTAGCCGGGACACAGATACGCAGTATTTT. V is TRBV18 and J is TRBJ2-3; possible D gene TRBD2, 5 bases. Trimming shortened V by 3 bases and J by 2 bases, and 12 bases separated the two germline ends. The CDR3 extends over 15 amino acids. Germline CDR1 and CDR2: KGHSH and LQKENI.

This clone came up many times. This chain joins TRBV5-4 and TRBJ1-1; D is perhaps TRBD1 (6 bases). The CDR3 is 15 amino acids. V was pared by 2 bases and J by 1 base, with 12 bases between. Germline V gene sequence: CDR1 SGHNT, CDR2 YYREEE (reference sequence). The CDR3: CASSFVRGRNTEAFF. CDR3 nucleotide sequence: TGTGCCAGCAGCTTTGTTCGGGGGCGGAACACTGAAGCTTTCTTT. Supplemented by reference TRBV5-4 and TRBJ1-1, the full variable domain reads ETGVTQSPTHLIKTRGQQVTLRCSSQSGHNTVSWYQQALGQGPQFIFQYYREEENGRGNFPPRFSGLQFPNYSSELNVNALELDDSALYLCASSFVRGRNTEAFFGQGTRLTVV.